What follows describes a single T cell receptor beta chain. Its target is unknown. The data were obtained in a study of cytomegalovirus exposure and HLA in healthy donors. The overall study: Within an early data release were 85 million or so unique TCRs drawn from HLA-typed donors.

CDR3 length equals 14 residues. Germline V gives CDR1 LNHDA, CDR2 SQIVND (reference sequence). Trimming removed 4 bases from V and 4 bases from J; junction bases left unmatched: 2. This PCR relied on a set of 60 Vbeta primers and 13 Jbeta primers. Data came from immunoSEQ multiplex PCR; TCRdb stores just in-frame clones and leaves some out. This sample has under 200,000 clones, with approximately 79% found just once. Whole-study findings and limits: CMV serostatus alone was available as immune exposure information. Later, an analysis found that common viral pathogens appeared to be linked with several of the most significant clusters. Sequencing depth across donors, presence/absence analyses assumed, was roughly uniform.

The rearrangement links TRBV19 to TRBJ1-5; 9 bases align to TRBD1. The sequencing input was PBMCs. The origin of this receptor is a human donor in good health. CDR3 coding DNA: TGTGCCAGTAGTAGGGGACAGGGTAATCAGCCCCAGCATTTT. This sequence encodes CASSRGQGNQPQHF.